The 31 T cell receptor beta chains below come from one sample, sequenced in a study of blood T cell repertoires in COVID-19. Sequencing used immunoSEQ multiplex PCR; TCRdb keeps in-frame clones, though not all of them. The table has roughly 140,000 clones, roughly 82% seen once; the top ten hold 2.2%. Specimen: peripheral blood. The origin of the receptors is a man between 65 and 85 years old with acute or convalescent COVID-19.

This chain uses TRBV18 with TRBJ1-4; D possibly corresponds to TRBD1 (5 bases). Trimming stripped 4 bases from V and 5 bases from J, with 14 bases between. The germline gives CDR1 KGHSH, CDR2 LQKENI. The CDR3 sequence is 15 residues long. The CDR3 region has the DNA TGTGCCAGCTCACGTGAGGGAGGGGAGAATGAAAAACTGTTTTTT. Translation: CASSREGGENEKLFF.

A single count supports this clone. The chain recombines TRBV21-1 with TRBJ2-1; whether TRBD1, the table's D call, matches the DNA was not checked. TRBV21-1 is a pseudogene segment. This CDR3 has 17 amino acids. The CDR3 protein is CASSNPPKRGSYNEQFF. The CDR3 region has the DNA TGTGCCAGCAGCAACCCCCCGAAAAGGGGGTCCTACAATGAGCAGTTCTTC.

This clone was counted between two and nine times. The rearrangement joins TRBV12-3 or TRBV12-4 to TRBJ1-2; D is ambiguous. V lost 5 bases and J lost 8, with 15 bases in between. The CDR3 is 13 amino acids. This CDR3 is CASSHRRLGGYTF. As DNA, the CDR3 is TGTGCCAGCAGTCACCGGAGGTTGGGCGGCTACACCTTC.

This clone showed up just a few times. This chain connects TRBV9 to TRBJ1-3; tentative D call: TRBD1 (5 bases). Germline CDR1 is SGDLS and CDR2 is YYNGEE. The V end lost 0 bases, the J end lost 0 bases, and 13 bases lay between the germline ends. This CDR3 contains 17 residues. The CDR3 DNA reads TGTGCCAGCAGCGTAGAGGCAGGGCACAGCTCTGGAAACACCATATATTTT. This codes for CASSVEAGHSSGNTIYF.

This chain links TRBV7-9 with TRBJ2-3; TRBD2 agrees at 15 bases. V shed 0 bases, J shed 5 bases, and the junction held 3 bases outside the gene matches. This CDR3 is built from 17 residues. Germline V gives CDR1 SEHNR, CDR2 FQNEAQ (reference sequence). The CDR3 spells CASSLARTSGGEDTQYF. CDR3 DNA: TGTGCCAGCAGCTTAGCCCGGACTAGCGGGGGGGAAGATACGCAGTATTTT.

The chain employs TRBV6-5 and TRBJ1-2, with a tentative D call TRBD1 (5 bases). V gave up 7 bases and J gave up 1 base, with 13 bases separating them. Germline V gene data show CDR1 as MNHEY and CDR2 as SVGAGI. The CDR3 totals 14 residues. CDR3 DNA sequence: TGTGCCAGCATCAAAGGACAAAGTAACTATGGCTACACCTTC. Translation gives CASIKGQSNYGYTF.

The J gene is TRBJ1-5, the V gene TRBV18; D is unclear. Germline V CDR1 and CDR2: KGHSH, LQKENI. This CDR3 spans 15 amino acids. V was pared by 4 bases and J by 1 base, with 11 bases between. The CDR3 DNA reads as TGTGCCAGCTCACTAGATATGGGCAGCAATCAGCCCCAGCATTTT. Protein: CASSLDMGSNQPQHF.

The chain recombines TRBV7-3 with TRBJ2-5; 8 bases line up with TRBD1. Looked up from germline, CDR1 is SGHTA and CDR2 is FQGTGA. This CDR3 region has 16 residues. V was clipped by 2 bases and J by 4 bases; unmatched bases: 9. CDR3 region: CASSLGATGGGETQYF. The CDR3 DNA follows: TGTGCCAGCAGCTTAGGGGCCACAGGGGGAGGAGAGACCCAGTACTTC.

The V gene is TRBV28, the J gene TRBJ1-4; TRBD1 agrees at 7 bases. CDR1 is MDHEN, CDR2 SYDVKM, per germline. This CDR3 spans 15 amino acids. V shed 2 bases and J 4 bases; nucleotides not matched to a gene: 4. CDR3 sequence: CASSLEGQLNEKLFF. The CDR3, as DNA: TGTGCCAGCAGTTTAGAGGGACAGCTTAATGAAAAACTGTTTTTT.

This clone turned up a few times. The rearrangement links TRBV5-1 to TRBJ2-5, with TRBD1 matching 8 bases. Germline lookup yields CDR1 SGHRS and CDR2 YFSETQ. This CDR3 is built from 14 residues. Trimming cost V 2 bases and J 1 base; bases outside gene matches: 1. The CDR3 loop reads CASSFGQGQETQYF. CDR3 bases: TGCGCCAGCAGCTTTGGACAGGGCCAAGAGACCCAGTACTTC.

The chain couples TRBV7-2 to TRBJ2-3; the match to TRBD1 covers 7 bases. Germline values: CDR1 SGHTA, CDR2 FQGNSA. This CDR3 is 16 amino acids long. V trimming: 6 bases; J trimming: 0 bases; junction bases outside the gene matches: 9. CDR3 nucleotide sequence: TGTGCCAGCAGGGGACCAGGGGGAACTAGCACAGATACGCAGTATTTT. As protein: CASRGPGGTSTDTQYF.

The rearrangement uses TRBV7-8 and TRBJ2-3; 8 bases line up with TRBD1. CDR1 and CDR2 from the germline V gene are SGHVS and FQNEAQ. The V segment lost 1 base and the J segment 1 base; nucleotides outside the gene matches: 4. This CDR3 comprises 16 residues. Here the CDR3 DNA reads TGTGCCAGCAGCTTAGTATCGGGACAGGGCACAGATACGCAGTATTTT. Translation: CASSLVSGQGTDTQYF. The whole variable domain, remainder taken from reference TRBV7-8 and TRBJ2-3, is GAGVSQSPRYKVAKRGQDVALRCDPISGHVSLFWYQQALGQGPEFLTYFQNEAQLDKSGLPSDRFFAERPEGSVSTLKIQRTQQEDSAVYLCASSLVSGQGTDTQYFGPGTRLTVL.

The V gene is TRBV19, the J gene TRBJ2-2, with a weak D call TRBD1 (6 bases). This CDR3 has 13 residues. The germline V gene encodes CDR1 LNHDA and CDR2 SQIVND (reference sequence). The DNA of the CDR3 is TGTGTCACAGGGCCGGCGAACACCGGGGAGCTGTTTTTT. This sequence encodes CVTGPANTGELFF. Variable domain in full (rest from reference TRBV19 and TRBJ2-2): DGGITQSPKYLFRKEGQNVTLSCEQNLNHDAMYWYRQDPGQGLRLIYYSQIVNDFQKGDIAEGYSVSREKKESFPLTVTSAQKNPTAFYLCVTGPANTGELFFGEGSRLTVL.

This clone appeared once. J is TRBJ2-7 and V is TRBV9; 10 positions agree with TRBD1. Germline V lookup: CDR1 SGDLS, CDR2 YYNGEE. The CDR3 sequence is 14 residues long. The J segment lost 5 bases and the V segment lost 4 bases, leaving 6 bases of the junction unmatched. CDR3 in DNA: TGTGCCAGCAGCCCGGGACAGGGGTGGGACGAGCAGTACTTC. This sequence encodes CASSPGQGWDEQYF.

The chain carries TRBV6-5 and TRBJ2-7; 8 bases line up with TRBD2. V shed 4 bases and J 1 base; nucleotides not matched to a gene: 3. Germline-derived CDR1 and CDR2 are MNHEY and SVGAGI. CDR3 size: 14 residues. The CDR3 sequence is CASSFSGKSYEQYF. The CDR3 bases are TGTGCCAGCAGTTTTAGCGGGAAGTCCTACGAGCAGTACTTC.

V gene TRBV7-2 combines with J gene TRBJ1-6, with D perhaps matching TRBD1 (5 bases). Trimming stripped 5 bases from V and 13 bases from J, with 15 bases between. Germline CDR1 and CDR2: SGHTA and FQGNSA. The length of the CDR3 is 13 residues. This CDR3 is CASSPGGVGPLHF. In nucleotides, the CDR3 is TGTGCCAGCAGCCCGGGGGGAGTTGGTCCCCTCCACTTT. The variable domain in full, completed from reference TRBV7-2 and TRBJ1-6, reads GAGVSQSPSNKVTEKGKDVELRCDPISGHTALYWYRQSLGQGLEFLIYFQGNSAPDKSGLPSDRFSAERTGGSVSTLTIQRTQQEDSAVYLCASSPGGVGPLHFGNGTRLTVT.

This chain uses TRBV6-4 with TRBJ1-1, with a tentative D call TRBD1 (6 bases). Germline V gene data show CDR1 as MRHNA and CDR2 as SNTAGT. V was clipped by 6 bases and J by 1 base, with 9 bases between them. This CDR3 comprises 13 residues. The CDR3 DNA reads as TGTGCCAGCAGCCAACAGGGGAACACTGAAGCTTTCTTT. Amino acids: CASSQQGNTEAFF.

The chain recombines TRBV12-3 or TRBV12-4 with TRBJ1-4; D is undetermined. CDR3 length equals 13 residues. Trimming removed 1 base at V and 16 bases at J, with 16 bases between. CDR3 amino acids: CASSLDGNPRRFF. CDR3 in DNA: TGTGCCAGCAGTTTAGACGGGAATCCTCGACGGTTTTTT.

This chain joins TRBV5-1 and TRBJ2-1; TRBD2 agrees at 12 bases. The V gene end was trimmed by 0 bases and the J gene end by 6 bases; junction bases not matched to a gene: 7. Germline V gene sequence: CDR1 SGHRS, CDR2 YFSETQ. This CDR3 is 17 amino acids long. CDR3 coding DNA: TGCGCCAGCAGCTTGGTTCCTAGCGGGGGGGCGAGCAATGAGCAGTTCTTC. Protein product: CASSLVPSGGASNEQFF. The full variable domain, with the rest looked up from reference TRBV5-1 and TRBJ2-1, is KAGVTQTPRYLIKTRGQQVTLSCSPISGHRSVSWYQQTPGQGLQFLFEYFSETQRNKGNFPGRFSGRQFSNSRSEMNVSTLELGDSALYLCASSLVPSGGASNEQFFGPGTRLTVL.

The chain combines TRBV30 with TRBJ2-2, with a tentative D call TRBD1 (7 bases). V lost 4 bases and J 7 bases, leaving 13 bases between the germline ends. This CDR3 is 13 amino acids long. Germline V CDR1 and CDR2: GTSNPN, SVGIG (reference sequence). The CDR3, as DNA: TGTGCCTGGATGTCAGGGGGGATCGGGGAGCTGTTTTTT. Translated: CAWMSGGIGELFF.

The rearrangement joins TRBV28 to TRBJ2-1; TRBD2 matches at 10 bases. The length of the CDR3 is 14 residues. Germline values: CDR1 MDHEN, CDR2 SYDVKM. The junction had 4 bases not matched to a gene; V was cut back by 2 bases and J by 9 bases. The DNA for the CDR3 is TGTGCCAGCAGTTTACTAGCGGGAGCCGGTGAGCAGTTCTTC. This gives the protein CASSLLAGAGEQFF.

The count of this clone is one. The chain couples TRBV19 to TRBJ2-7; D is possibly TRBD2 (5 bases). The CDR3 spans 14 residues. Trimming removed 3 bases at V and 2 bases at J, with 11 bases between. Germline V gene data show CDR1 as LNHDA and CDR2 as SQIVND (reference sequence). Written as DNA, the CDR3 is TGTGCCAGTAGTATCGGGAATGGGGCCTACGAGCAGTACTTC. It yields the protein CASSIGNGAYEQYF.

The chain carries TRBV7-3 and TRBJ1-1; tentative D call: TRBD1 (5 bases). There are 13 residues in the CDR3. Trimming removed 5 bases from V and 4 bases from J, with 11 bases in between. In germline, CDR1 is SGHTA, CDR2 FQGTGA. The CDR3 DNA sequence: TGTGCCAGCAGCCTACAGGAGGGCACTGAAGCTTTCTTT. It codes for CASSLQEGTEAFF. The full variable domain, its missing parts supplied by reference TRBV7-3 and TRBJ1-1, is GAGVSQTPSNKVTEKGKYVELRCDPISGHTALYWYRQSLGQGPEFLIYFQGTGAADDSGLPNDRFFAVRPEGSVSTLKIQRTERGDSAVYLCASSLQEGTEAFFGQGTRLTVV.

CDR3 sequence (DNA): TGTGCCAGCAGCTCCCGCAATGAGCAGTTCTTC. Translated: CASSSRNEQFF. The chain joins TRBV9 to TRBJ2-1; D unresolved. Germline-derived CDR1 and CDR2 are SGDLS and YYNGEE. This CDR3 has 11 residues. Trimming took off 4 bases at V and 6 bases at J, with 5 bases between the two ends.

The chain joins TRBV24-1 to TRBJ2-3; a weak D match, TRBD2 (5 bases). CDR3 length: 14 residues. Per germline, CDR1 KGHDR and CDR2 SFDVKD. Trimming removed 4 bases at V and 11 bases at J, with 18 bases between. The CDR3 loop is CATSDGLPAEEQYF. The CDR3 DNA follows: TGTGCCACCAGTGACGGACTCCCCGCGGAAGAGCAGTATTTT.

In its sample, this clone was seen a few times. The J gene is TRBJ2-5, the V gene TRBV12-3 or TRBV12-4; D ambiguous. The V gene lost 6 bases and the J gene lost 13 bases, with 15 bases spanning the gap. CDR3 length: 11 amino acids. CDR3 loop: CASSRDSAAYF. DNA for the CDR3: TGTGCCAGCAGCCGAGACTCCGCAGCGTACTTC.

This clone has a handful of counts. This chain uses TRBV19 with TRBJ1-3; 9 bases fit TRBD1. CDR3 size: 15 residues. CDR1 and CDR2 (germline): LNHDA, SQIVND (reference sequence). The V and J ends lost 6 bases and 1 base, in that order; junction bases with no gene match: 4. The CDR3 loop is CASRPGQGSGNTIYF. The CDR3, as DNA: TGTGCCAGTAGACCCGGACAGGGGTCTGGAAACACCATATATTTT.

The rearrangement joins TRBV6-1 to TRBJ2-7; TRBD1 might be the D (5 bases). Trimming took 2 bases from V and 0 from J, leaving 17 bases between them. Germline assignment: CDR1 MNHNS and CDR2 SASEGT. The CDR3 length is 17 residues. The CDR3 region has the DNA TGTGCCAGCAGTGAACCAGCTACAGGCCCCCTCTCCTACGAGCAGTACTTC. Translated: CASSEPATGPLSYEQYF.

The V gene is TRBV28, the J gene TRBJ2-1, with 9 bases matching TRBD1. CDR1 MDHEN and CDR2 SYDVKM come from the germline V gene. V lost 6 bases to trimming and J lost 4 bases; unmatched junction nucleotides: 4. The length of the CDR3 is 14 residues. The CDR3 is CASRGTGSYNEQFF. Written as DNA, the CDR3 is TGTGCCAGCAGGGGGACAGGGAGTTACAATGAGCAGTTCTTC.

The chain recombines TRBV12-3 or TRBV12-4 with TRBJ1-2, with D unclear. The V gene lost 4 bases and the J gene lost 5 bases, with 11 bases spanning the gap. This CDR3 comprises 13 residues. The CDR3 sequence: CASSSRRQYGYTF. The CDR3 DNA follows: TGTGCCAGCAGTTCCCGTCGTCAGTATGGCTACACCTTC.

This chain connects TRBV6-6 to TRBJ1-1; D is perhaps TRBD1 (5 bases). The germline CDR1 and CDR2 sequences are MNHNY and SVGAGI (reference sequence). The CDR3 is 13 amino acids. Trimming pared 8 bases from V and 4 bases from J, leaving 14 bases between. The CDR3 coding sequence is TGTGCCAGCCGCACGGCAGGGATCACTGAAGCTTTCTTT. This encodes CASRTAGITEAFF.